The TCR beta chain under discussion was sequenced for a study of T cell changes during pregnancy in multiple sclerosis. Sequenced by immunoSEQ multiplex PCR; TCRdb stores in-frame clones only, minus some. The table includes roughly 57,000 clones, 92% detected once. The CDR3 length is 14 residues. The ends were cut back, 1 base at V and 5 bases at J, with 11 bases in the middle. Germline V gives CDR1 LGHNA, CDR2 YSLEER. The sequenced sample was CD4+ T cells from peripheral blood mononuclear cells, obtained after pregnancy. The receptor comes from a female donor with multiple sclerosis, enrolled in a pregnancy study. The chain recombines TRBV4-3 with TRBJ1-2; D not resolved. The CDR3 loop reads CASSQASRDYGYTF. In DNA, the CDR3 is TGCGCCAGCAGCCAAGCTTCGCGGGATTATGGCTACACCTTC.